Presented here are 4 T cell receptor beta chains from one specimen sequenced in a study of blood T cell repertoires in COVID-19. Assay: immunoSEQ multiplex PCR; the TCRdb copy retains only in-frame clones and omits some. The sample comprises around 180,000 clones, 86% of which are singletons, and over 7.5% rests with the top ten. The sequencing input was PBMCs or T cells enriched from blood (not recorded which). The receptors shown here come from a woman aged 25 to 45 who had recovered from COVID-19.

This clone occurred a few times. In nucleotides, the CDR3 is TGTGCCAGCTCACCGGCGGGACAGGGGTTGGGGTATGGCTACACCTTC. This sequence encodes CASSPAGQGLGYGYTF. J is TRBJ1-2 and V is TRBV18; 10 nucleotides line up with TRBD1. J lost 5 bases, V lost 3 bases, and 9 bases had no gene match. From germline, CDR1 is KGHSH and CDR2 LQKENI. The CDR3 loop spans 16 amino acids.

This chain links TRBV6-2 or TRBV6-3 with TRBJ2-2; 7 positions agree with TRBD2. The CDR3 contains 17 residues. The germline CDR1 and CDR2 sequences are MNHEY and SVGEGT. The ends lost 5 bases at V and 1 base at J; junction bases unmatched: 10. The CDR3 loop is CASSRGRLAENTGELFF. The DNA for the CDR3 is TGTGCCAGCAGTAGAGGGAGACTAGCCGAGAACACCGGGGAGCTGTTTTTT.

The CDR3 sequence is CATSSQKSSPLHF. The CDR3 DNA is TGTGCCACCAGCAGCCAGAAGTCCTCACCCCTCCACTTT. The rearrangement uses TRBV15 and TRBJ1-6; unclear D gene. The CDR3 runs 13 residues. Trimming shortened V by 3 bases and J by 10 bases, and 10 bases separated the two germline ends. Germline V gives CDR1 LNHNV, CDR2 YYDKDF (reference sequence).

The gene calls are TRBV6-5 and TRBJ1-1; 10 nucleotides align to TRBD1. The germline V gene has CDR1 MNHEY and CDR2 SVGAGI. V was pared by 11 bases and J by 1 base, with 7 bases of the junction left unmatched. The CDR3 totals 14 residues. DNA for the CDR3: TGTGCCGGAACAGGGGACAGGGGGAACACTGAAGCTTTCTTT. Translating gives CAGTGDRGNTEAFF.